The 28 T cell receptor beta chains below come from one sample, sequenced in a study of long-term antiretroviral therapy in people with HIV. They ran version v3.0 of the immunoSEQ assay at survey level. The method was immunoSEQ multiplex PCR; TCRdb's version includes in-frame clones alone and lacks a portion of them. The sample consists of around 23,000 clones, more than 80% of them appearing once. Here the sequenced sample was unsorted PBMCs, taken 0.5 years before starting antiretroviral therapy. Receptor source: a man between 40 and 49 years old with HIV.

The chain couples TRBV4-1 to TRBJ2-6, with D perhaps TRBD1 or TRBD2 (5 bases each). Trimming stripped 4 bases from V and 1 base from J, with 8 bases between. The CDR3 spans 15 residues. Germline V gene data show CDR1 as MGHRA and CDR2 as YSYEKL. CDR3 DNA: TGCGCCAGCAGCCTAGGGGAGTCTGGGGCCAACGTCCTGACTTTC. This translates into CASSLGESGANVLTF.

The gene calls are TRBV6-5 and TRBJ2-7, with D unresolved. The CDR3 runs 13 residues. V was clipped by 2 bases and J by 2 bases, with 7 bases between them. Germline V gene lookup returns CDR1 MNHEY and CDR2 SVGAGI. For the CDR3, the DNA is TGTGCCAGCAGTTACAAGCAAGCCTACGAGCAGTACTTC. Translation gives CASSYKQAYEQYF.

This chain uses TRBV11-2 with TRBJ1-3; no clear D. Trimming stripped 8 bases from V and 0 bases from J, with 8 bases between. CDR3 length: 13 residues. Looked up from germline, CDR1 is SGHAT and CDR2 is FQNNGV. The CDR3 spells CASGYSSGNTIYF. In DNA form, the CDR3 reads TGTGCCAGCGGATACTCCTCTGGAAACACCATATATTTT. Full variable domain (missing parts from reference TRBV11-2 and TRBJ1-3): EAGVAQSPRYKIIEKRQSVAFWCNPISGHATLYWYQQILGQGPKLLIQFQNNGVVDDSQLPKDRFSAERLKGVDSTLKIQPAKLEDSAVYLCASGYSSGNTIYFGEGSWLTVV.

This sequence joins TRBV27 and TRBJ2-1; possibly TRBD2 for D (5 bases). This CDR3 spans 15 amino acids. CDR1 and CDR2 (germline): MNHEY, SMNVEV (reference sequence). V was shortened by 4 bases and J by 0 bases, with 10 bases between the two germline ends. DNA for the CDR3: TGTGCCAGCAGTTCCACAGCGGTCTCCTACAATGAGCAGTTCTTC. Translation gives CASSSTAVSYNEQFF.

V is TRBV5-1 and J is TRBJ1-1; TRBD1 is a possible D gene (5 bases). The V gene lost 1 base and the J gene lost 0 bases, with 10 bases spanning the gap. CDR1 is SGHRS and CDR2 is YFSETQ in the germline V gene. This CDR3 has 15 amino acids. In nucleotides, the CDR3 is TGCGCCAGCAGCTTGCAAGAGGGGATGAACACTGAAGCTTTCTTT. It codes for CASSLQEGMNTEAFF.

The CDR3 DNA follows: TGTGCCAGCAGTTGGGGGGGGCAAGAGACCCAGTACTTC. Amino acid sequence: CASSWGGQETQYF. The rearrangement links TRBV6-5 to TRBJ2-5; TRBD2 matches 7 bases. Germline CDR1 is MNHEY and CDR2 is SVGAGI. With 4 bases clipped from V and 2 bases from J, the junction kept 1 base outside the gene matches. There are 13 residues in the CDR3.

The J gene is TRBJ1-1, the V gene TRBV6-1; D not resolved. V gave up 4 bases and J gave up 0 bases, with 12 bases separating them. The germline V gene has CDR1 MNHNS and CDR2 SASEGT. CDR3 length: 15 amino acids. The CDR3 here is CASSVSGPMNTEAFF. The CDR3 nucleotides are TGTGCCAGCAGTGTAAGTGGACCGATGAACACTGAAGCTTTCTTT.

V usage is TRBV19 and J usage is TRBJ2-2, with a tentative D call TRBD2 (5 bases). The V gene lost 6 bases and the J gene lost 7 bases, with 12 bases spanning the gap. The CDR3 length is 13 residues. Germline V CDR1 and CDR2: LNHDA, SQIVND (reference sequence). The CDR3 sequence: CASSPSGIGELFF. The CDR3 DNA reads TGTGCCAGTAGCCCCTCGGGGATCGGGGAGCTGTTTTTT.

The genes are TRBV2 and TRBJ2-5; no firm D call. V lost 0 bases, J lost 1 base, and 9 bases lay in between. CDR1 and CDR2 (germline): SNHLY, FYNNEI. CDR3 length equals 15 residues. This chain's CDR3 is CASSEAQAAQETQYF. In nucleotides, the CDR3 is TGTGCCAGCAGTGAAGCGCAGGCAGCCCAAGAGACCCAGTACTTC.

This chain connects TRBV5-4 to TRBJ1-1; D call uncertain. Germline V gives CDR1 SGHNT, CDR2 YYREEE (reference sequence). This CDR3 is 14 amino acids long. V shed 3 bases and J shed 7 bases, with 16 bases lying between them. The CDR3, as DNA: TGTGCCAGCAGCTCCGGGGTCGACGGTGGTGAAGCTTTCTTT. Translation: CASSSGVDGGEAFF.

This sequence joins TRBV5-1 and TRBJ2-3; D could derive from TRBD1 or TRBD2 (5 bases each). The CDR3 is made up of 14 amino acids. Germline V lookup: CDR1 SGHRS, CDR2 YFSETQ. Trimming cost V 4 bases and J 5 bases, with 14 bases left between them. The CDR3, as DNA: TGCGCCAGCAGCCCGGGACCTTCCGGAGATACGCAGTATTTT. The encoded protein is CASSPGPSGDTQYF.

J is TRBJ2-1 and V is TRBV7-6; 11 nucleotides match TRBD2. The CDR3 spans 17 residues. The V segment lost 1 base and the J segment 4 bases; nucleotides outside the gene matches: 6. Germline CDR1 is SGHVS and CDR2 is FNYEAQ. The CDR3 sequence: CASSLGSSGGPYNEQFF. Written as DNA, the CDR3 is TGTGCCAGCAGCTTAGGGTCTAGCGGGGGGCCGTACAATGAGCAGTTCTTC. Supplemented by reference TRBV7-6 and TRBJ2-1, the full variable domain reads GAGVSQSPRYKVTKRGQDVALRCDPISGHVSLYWYRQALGQGPEFLTYFNYEAQQDKSGLPNDRFSAERPEGSISTLTIQRTEQRDSAMYRCASSLGSSGGPYNEQFFGPGTRLTVL.

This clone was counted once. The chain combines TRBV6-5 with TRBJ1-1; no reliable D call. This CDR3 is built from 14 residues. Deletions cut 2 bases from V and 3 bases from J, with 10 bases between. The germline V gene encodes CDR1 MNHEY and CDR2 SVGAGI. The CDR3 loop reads CASSYNRGYTEAFF. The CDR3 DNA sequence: TGTGCCAGCAGTTACAATAGAGGCTACACTGAAGCTTTCTTT.

The CDR3 loop is CALTGSYTEAFF. CDR3 sequence (DNA): TGTGCCTTGACAGGATCTTACACTGAAGCTTTCTTT. The chain combines TRBV30 with TRBJ1-1; a possible D gene is TRBD1 (6 bases). The germline V gene has CDR1 GTSNPN and CDR2 SVGIG (reference sequence). This CDR3 spans 12 amino acids. Deletions cut 7 bases from V and 3 bases from J, with 12 bases between.

The CDR3 nucleotides are TGTGCCAGCAGTATGTCGTATGAGCAGTACTTC. Translating it yields CASSMSYEQYF. This chain connects TRBV2 to TRBJ2-7, with D hard to call. Germline V lookup: CDR1 SNHLY, CDR2 FYNNEI. The V end was cut by 5 bases, the J end by 7 bases, with 9 bases between. CDR3 size: 11 residues.

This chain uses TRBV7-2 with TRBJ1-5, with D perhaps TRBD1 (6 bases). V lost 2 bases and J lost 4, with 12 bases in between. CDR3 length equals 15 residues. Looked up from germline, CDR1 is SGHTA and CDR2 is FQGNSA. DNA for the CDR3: TGTGCCAGCAGCTTACAAGGGGGTACTAATCAGCCCCAGCATTTT. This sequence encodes CASSLQGGTNQPQHF.

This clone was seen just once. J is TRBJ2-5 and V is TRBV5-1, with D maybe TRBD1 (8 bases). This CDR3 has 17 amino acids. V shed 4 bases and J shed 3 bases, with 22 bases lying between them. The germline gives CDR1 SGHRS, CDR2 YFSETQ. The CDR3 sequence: CASSPLTGGVLEETQYF. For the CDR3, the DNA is TGCGCCAGCAGCCCCCTTACAGGGGGGGTCCTTGAAGAGACCCAGTACTTC.

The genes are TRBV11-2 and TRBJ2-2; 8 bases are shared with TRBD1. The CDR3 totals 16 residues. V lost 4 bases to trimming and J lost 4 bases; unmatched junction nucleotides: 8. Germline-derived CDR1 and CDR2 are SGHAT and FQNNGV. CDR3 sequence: CASSSSQGASTGELFF. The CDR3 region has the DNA TGTGCCAGCAGCTCTTCTCAGGGGGCTAGCACCGGGGAGCTGTTTTTT.

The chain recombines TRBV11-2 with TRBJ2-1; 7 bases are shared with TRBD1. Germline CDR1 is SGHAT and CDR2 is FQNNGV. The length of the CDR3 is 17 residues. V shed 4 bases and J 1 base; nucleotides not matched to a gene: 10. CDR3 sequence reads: CASSSRRRDRSYNEQFF. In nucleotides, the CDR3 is TGTGCCAGCAGCTCCCGACGCCGGGACAGATCCTACAATGAGCAGTTCTTC.

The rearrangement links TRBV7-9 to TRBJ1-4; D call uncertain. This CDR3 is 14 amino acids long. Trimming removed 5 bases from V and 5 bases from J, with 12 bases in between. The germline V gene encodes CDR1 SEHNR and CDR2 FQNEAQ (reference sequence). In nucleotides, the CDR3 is TGTGCCAGCAGCATTACAGTGGCCAATGAAAAACTGTTTTTT. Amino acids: CASSITVANEKLFF.

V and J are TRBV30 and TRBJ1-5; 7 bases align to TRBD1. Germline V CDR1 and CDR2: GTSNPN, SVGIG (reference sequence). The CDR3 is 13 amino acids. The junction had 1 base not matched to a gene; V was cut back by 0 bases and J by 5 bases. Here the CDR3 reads CAWSVRGHQPQHF. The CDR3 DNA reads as TGTGCCTGGAGTGTTAGGGGGCATCAGCCCCAGCATTTT.

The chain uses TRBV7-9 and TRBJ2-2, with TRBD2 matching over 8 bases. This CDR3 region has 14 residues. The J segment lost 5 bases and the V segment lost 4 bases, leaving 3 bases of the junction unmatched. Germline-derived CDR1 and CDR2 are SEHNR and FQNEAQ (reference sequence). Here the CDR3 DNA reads TGTGCCAGCAGCTCGTCGGGGGGGACCGGGGAGCTGTTTTTT. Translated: CASSSSGGTGELFF.

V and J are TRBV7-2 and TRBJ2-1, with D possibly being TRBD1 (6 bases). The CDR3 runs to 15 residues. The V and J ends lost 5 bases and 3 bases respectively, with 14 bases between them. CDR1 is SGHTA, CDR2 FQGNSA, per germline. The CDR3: CASSTQGSIYNEQFF. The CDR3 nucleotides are TGTGCCAGCAGCACTCAGGGGTCGATCTACAATGAGCAGTTCTTC.

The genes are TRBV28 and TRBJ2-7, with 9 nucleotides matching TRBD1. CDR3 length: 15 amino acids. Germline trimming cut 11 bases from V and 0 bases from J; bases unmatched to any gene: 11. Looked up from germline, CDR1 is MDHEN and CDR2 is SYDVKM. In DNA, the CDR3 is TGTGCCGCCCGACCACAGGGGGCCTTCTCCTACGAGCAGTACTTC. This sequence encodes CAARPQGAFSYEQYF.

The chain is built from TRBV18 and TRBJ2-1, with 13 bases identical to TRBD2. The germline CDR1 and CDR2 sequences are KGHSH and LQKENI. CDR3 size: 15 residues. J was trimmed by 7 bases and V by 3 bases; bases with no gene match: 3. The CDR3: CASSPTSGGNNEQFF. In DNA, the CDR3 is TGTGCCAGCTCACCGACTAGCGGGGGGAATAATGAGCAGTTCTTC.

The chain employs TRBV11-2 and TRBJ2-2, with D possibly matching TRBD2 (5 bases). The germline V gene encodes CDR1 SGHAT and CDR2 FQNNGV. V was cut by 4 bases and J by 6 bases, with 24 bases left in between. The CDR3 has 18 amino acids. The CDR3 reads CASSSPQRRLAGSGELFF. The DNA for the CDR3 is TGTGCCAGCAGCTCCCCACAGAGGCGGCTAGCCGGTTCCGGGGAGCTGTTTTTT.

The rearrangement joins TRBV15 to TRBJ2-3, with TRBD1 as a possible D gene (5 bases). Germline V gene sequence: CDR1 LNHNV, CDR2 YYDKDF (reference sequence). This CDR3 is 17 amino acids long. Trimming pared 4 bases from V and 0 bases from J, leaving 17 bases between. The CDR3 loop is CATSKALTVLSTDTQYF. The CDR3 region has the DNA TGTGCCACCAGCAAAGCCTTGACAGTCCTTAGCACAGATACGCAGTATTTT.

Here the CDR3 DNA reads TGTGCCAGCAGTTGGGACAGGGAGGCTGGAAACACCATATATTTT. It is translated as CASSWDREAGNTIYF. V is TRBV6-5 and J is TRBJ1-3; 9 positions match TRBD1. CDR1 and CDR2 (germline): MNHEY, SVGAGI. The CDR3 is 15 amino acids. V shed 4 bases and J 2 bases; nucleotides not matched to a gene: 3.